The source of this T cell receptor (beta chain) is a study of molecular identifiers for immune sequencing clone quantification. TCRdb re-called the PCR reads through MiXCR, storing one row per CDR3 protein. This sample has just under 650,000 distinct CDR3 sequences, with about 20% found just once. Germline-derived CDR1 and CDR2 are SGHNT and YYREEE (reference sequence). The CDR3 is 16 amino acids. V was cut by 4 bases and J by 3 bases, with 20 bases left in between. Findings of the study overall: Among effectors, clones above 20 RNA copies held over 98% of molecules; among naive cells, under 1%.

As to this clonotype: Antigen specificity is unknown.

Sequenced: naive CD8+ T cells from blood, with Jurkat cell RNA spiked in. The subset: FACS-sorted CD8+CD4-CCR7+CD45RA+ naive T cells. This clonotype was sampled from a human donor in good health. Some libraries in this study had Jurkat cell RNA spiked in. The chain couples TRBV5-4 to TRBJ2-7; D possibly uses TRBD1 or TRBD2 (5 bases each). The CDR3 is CASSLLKVQGVYEQYF. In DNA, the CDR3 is TGTGCCAGCAGCCTCCTTAAAGTCCAGGGAGTCTACGAGCAGTACTTC.